This T cell receptor (beta chain) was recorded in a study of cytotoxic CD8 clonotypes in ibrutinib-treated CLL. In this sample, this clone turned up a few times. The CDR3 is 12 amino acids. V shed 10 bases and J 6 bases; nucleotides not matched to a gene: 8. Germline assignment: CDR1 MNHNY and CDR2 SVGAGI (reference sequence). Only in-frame clones appear in the TCRdb table, and some are missing; sequencing was by immunoSEQ multiplex PCR. Among approximately 210,000 clones listed, 72% were seen once. This sample comprised PBMCs, obtained after 24 months of ibrutinib treatment. The receptor comes from a human donor with chronic lymphocytic leukemia. This sequence joins TRBV6-6 and TRBJ2-7, with 8 positions matching TRBD1. The CDR3, as DNA: TGTGCCACCAACAGGGGGTTGGGCGAGCAGTACTTC. Encoded protein: CATNRGLGEQYF.